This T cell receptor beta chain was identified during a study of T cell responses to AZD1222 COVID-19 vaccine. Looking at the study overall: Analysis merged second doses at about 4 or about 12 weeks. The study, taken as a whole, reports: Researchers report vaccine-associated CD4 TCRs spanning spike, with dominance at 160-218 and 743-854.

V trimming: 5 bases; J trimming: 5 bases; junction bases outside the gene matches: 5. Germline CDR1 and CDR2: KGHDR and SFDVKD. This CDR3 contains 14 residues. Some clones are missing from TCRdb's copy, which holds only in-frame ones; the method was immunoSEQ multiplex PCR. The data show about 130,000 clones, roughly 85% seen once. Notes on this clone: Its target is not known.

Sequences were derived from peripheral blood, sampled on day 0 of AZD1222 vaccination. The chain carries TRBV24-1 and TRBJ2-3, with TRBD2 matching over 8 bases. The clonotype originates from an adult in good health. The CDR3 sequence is CATSGRGGIDTQYF. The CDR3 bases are TGTGCCACCAGTGGCCGCGGGGGGATAGATACGCAGTATTTT.